The 16 T cell receptor beta chains reported below all come from one sample, sequenced in a study of T cell responses to AZD1222 COVID-19 vaccine. Assay used: immunoSEQ multiplex PCR; TCRdb lists only in-frame clones, some missing. Found here are approximately 220,000 clones, 93% of them singletons; the top ten hold 1%. The sequencing used peripheral blood, collected on day 0 of MenACWY control vaccination. Receptors originate from an adult in good health.

The chain carries TRBV6-5 and TRBJ2-7; 7 bases map to TRBD2. This CDR3 comprises 16 residues. After removal of 0 bases from V and 2 bases from J, the junction contained 7 bases not matched to a gene. CDR1 and CDR2 from the germline V gene are MNHEY and SVGAGI. The CDR3 is CASSYSSQRGPYEQYF. The CDR3 region has the DNA TGTGCCAGCAGTTACTCCAGCCAGCGGGGTCCCTACGAGCAGTACTTC.

This chain connects TRBV6-5 to TRBJ1-2; weak D call: TRBD1 (5 bases). The germline V gene has CDR1 MNHEY and CDR2 SVGAGI. V dropped 0 bases and J dropped 13 bases, with 12 bases sitting between them. This CDR3 is built from 12 residues. CDR3 residues: CASSYSGGVRTF. The CDR3 DNA follows: TGTGCCAGCAGTTACTCTGGGGGGGTTCGCACCTTC.

V and J are TRBV18 and TRBJ1-3, with D unclear. The V and J ends lost 2 bases and 6 bases respectively, with 5 bases between them. Germline V lookup: CDR1 KGHSH, CDR2 LQKENI. The CDR3 consists of 12 residues. CDR3 DNA: TGTGCCAGCTCACCATCAGAAAACACCATATATTTT. Translation: CASSPSENTIYF. The full variable domain, in which reference TRBV18 and TRBJ1-3 provide the parts outside the CDR3, is NAGVMQNPRHLVRRRGQEARLRCSPMKGHSHVYWYRQLPEEGLKFMVYLQKENIIDESGMPKERFSAEFPKEGPSILRIQQVVRGDSAAYFCASSPSENTIYFGEGSWLTVV.

The J gene is TRBJ2-3, the V gene TRBV7-9; the match to TRBD1 covers 9 bases. The germline gives CDR1 SEHNR, CDR2 FQNEAQ (reference sequence). J gave up 0 bases and V 5 bases, and 6 bases lay outside the gene matches. The CDR3 is made up of 16 amino acids. CDR3 in amino acids: CASSMGTGSSTDTQYF. CDR3 bases: TGTGCCAGCAGCATGGGGACAGGGTCTAGCACAGATACGCAGTATTTT.

In its sample, this clone was seen once. V gene TRBV19 combines with J gene TRBJ1-1; no definite D call. Germline V gives CDR1 LNHDA, CDR2 SQIVND (reference sequence). V was pared by 5 bases and J by 0 bases, with 7 bases between. The CDR3 totals 13 residues. In nucleotides, the CDR3 is TGTGCCAGTAGTCCGGCACTGAACACTGAAGCTTTCTTT. Translation: CASSPALNTEAFF.

V and J are TRBV6-2 or TRBV6-3 and TRBJ1-5; weak D call: TRBD1 (6 bases). CDR3 length: 21 amino acids. Germline V gene sequence: CDR1 MNHEY, CDR2 SVGEGT. The V and J ends lost 2 bases and 2 bases respectively, with 28 bases between them. As DNA, the CDR3 is TGTGCCAGCAGTTACCATCAATCCCGTGGCAGGGGTGTTTTAGGCAATCAGCCCCAGCATTTT. This encodes CASSYHQSRGRGVLGNQPQHF.

The chain combines TRBV6-5 with TRBJ1-2; 9 bases agree with TRBD1. The CDR3 loop spans 14 amino acids. J gave up 5 bases and V 6 bases, and 7 bases lay outside the gene matches. Per the germline V gene, CDR1 is MNHEY and CDR2 is SVGAGI. The CDR3 DNA reads TGTGCCAGCAGGGGACAGGGTAACTTTTATGGCTACACCTTC. This encodes CASRGQGNFYGYTF.

The V gene is TRBV19, the J gene TRBJ2-1; D possibly corresponds to TRBD2 (7 bases). V was cut by 5 bases and J by 0 bases, with 26 bases left in between. The germline V gene encodes CDR1 LNHDA and CDR2 SQIVND (reference sequence). CDR3 length: 20 residues. CDR3 protein: CASSVGGGTNLMSSYNEQFF. The CDR3 coding sequence is TGTGCCAGTAGTGTGGGGGGCGGGACTAATCTGATGAGCTCCTACAATGAGCAGTTCTTC.

The chain combines TRBV19 with TRBJ1-2; no definite D call. The CDR3 spans 14 residues. Trimming stripped 5 bases from V and 0 bases from J, with 10 bases between. Germline V gives CDR1 LNHDA, CDR2 SQIVND (reference sequence). The CDR3 coding sequence is TGTGCCAGTAGTCCCTTCGGGACTAACTATGGCTACACCTTC. Translation: CASSPFGTNYGYTF.

The chain combines TRBV7-8 with TRBJ1-5, with D possibly TRBD1 on 6 matching bases. The CDR3 is 15 amino acids. The V end lost 5 bases, the J end lost 0 bases, and 11 bases lay between the germline ends. Per the germline V gene, CDR1 is SGHVS and CDR2 is FQNEAQ. The CDR3 region has the DNA TGTGCCAGCAGCGAATGGACAGTTAGCAATCAGCCCCAGCATTTT. It yields the protein CASSEWTVSNQPQHF.

The chain uses TRBV6-5 and TRBJ2-7; 7 bases agree with TRBD1. In germline, CDR1 is MNHEY, CDR2 SVGAGI. CDR3 length equals 13 residues. V was pared by 4 bases and J by 4 bases, with 4 bases of the junction left unmatched. CDR3 DNA: TGTGCCAGCAGTTTGGGACAGTCATACGAGCAGTACTTC. It encodes CASSLGQSYEQYF.

V and J are TRBV10-1 and TRBJ1-1; D ambiguous. Germline V lookup: CDR1 WNHNN, CDR2 SYGVQD (reference sequence). Trimming stripped 3 bases from V and 1 base from J, with 6 bases between. The CDR3 is 13 residues long. Written as DNA, the CDR3 is TGCGCCAGCAGTGAACAGCCGAACACTGAAGCTTTCTTT. It specifies CASSEQPNTEAFF.

The chain joins TRBV6-5 to TRBJ1-2; D is unresolved. The CDR3 is 13 residues long. Deletions cut 10 bases from V and 8 bases from J, with 20 bases between. Germline loops: CDR1 MNHEY, CDR2 SVGAGI. The CDR3 DNA reads as TGTGCCATTCCTCCACAAGGGCAGAGCGGCTACACCTTC. Translation: CAIPPQGQSGYTF.

The chain employs TRBV10-1 and TRBJ2-7; D is possibly TRBD1 (6 bases). The germline V gene has CDR1 WNHNN and CDR2 SYGVQD (reference sequence). This CDR3 region has 14 residues. V lost 11 bases and J 4 bases, leaving 21 bases between the germline ends. CDR3 amino acids: CAPSPITGQYEQYF. As DNA, the CDR3 is TGCGCCCCCAGCCCCATAACAGGGCAATACGAGCAGTACTTC.

CDR3 amino acids: CASSNSGTGVSPLHF. CDR3 DNA: TGTGCCAGCAGTAACTCCGGGACAGGGGTTTCACCCCTCCACTTT. This chain uses TRBV2 with TRBJ1-6, with 10 bases matching TRBD1. Germline-derived CDR1 and CDR2 are SNHLY and FYNNEI. J was trimmed by 9 bases and V by 5 bases; bases with no gene match: 7. The CDR3 sequence is 15 residues long.

The V call is TRBV6-4, the J call TRBJ1-6, with D possibly being TRBD1 (5 bases). The length of the CDR3 is 13 residues. CDR1 MRHNA and CDR2 SNTAGT come from the germline V gene. V shed 4 bases and J shed 5 bases, with 6 bases lying between them. The DNA for the CDR3 is TGTGCCAGCAGTGCCAGGGATAATTCACCCCTCCACTTT. As protein: CASSARDNSPLHF.